The 8 T cell receptor beta chains reported below all come from one sample, sequenced in a study of cytomegalovirus exposure and HLA in healthy donors. The PCR contained 60 Vbeta and 13 Jbeta primers. The protocol was immunoSEQ multiplex PCR, while the TCRdb copy is restricted to in-frame clones and leaves out a portion. The table has under 200,000 clones, approximately 70% seen once. Source material: PBMCs. The receptors originated from a woman in her twenties or thirties in good health and CMV-seronegative.

The chain employs TRBV5-1 and TRBJ1-2; D may be TRBD1 (5 bases). Trimming took 3 bases from V and 1 from J, leaving 13 bases between them. The germline V gene has CDR1 SGHRS and CDR2 YFSETQ. The CDR3 runs 15 residues. The CDR3 bases are TGCGCCAGCAGCTGGGGGGACGGGGATAACTATGGCTACACCTTC. This translates into CASSWGDGDNYGYTF.

V and J are TRBV7-6 and TRBJ2-1; 7 positions agree with TRBD2. The CDR3 has 15 residues. Germline V lookup: CDR1 SGHVS, CDR2 FNYEAQ. The ends lost 1 base at V and 10 bases at J; junction bases unmatched: 10. CDR3 sequence: CASSLVASGSTEQFF. CDR3 nucleotide sequence: TGTGCCAGCAGCTTAGTGGCTAGCGGAAGTACCGAGCAGTTCTTC.

On this clone itself: The same CDR3 is also encoded by other DNA sequences in this sample. The chain has TRBV7-9 and TRBJ1-5; no clear D gene. Trimming took 3 bases from V and 0 from J, leaving 9 bases between them. The CDR3 consists of 15 residues. Germline assignment: CDR1 SEHNR and CDR2 FQNEAQ (reference sequence). The CDR3 here is CASSFSGGSNQPQHF. The CDR3 DNA reads as TGTGCCAGCAGCTTTAGTGGTGGTAGCAATCAGCCCCAGCATTTT.

The CDR3 DNA reads as TGTGCCAGCAGTTTTCGAGGGAATGCCTACGAGCAGTACTTC. It translates to CASSFRGNAYEQYF. The chain joins TRBV27 to TRBJ2-7; D perhaps matches TRBD2 (5 bases). Between the trimmed V and J ends, which lost 3 bases and 2 bases, there was a span of 11 bases. The CDR3 is 14 amino acids. CDR1 MNHEY and CDR2 SMNVEV come from the germline V gene (reference sequence).

The rearrangement links TRBV4-3 to TRBJ1-1, with D unresolved. V shed 6 bases and J shed 5 bases, with 16 bases lying between them. CDR3 size: 14 residues. CDR1 and CDR2 from the germline V gene are LGHNA and YSLEER. CDR3 nucleotide sequence: TGCGCCAGCAGACACACCGGGGAGTCGACTGAAGCTTTCTTT. Protein sequence: CASRHTGESTEAFF.

This chain uses TRBV4-1 with TRBJ2-7; 11 nucleotides agree with TRBD2. Unmatched junction bases numbered 5, after V lost 4 bases and J lost 0 bases. CDR1 is MGHRA, CDR2 YSYEKL, per germline. This CDR3 is 16 amino acids long. In DNA, the CDR3 is TGCGCCAGCAGCCGTTGGGGACTAGCGGCCTCCTACGAGCAGTACTTC. It encodes CASSRWGLAASYEQYF.

This chain joins TRBV27 and TRBJ1-1, with TRBD1 identical over 8 bases. V gave up 2 bases and J gave up 8 bases; unmatched junction bases: 4. The CDR3 extends over 13 amino acids. Germline V gene data show CDR1 as MNHEY and CDR2 as SMNVEV (reference sequence). The CDR3 DNA reads TGTGCCAGCAGTTTAGGACAGGGCAAAGAAGCTTTCTTT. Protein sequence: CASSLGQGKEAFF.

The chain recombines TRBV5-6 with TRBJ2-7, with 15 bases that match TRBD2. The ends lost 3 bases at V and 5 bases at J; junction bases unmatched: 9. The germline V gene encodes CDR1 SGHDT and CDR2 YYEEEE. CDR3 length: 17 residues. This CDR3 is CASSSTGTSGRIHEQYF. CDR3 DNA: TGTGCCAGCAGCTCCACGGGGACTAGCGGGAGGATCCACGAGCAGTACTTC.